Listed here are 11 T cell receptor beta chains from one sample, sequenced in a study of low-dose radiotherapy and immunotherapy resistance in tumors (dated by TCRdb to the early 2020s). Sequencing used an Illumina MiniSeq. Superscript III and a set of TRAV- and TRBV-specific primers were used to synthesize first-strand cDNA, so that both TCRalpha and TCRbeta chains were covered. TCRs were amplified with Phusion for 20 PCR cycles, with a constant-region primer paired with the adapter attached to the V primers. TCRdb reanalyzed the raw reads on its own, using fastp at Q25 for trimming and MiXCR for clone calling, and kept in-frame beta chains. Here each entry gathers all rows of one CDR3 protein and keeps the most common genes and DNA. The sample data list 100,000 or so distinct CDR3 sequences, and roughly 9% of these were observed just once. In total, the top ten clones hold 0.95% to 1.3% of the sample.

Sample time point, as interpreted from the label and publication: before trial treatment. The sample in question was PBMCs, obtained before treatment. The receptor source for this set is a male donor with prostate cancer.

This clonotype occurred many times. This rearrangement joins TRBV19 to TRBJ1-5; 7 nucleotides line up with TRBD1. Looked up from germline, CDR1 is LNHDA and CDR2 is SQIVND (reference sequence). Unmatched junction bases numbered 6, after V lost 7 bases and J lost 0 bases. The CDR3 consists of 15 residues. CDR3 in amino acids: CASTKGAYSNQPQHF. The CDR3, as DNA: TGTGCCAGTACCAAGGGGGCTTATAGCAATCAGCCCCAGCATTTT.

Concerning this clonotype itself: This sequence is one base from a far larger clone and is likely a read error. This chain connects TRBV5-1 to TRBJ2-1, with D unresolved. This CDR3 has 15 residues. The V end lost 4 bases, the J end lost 10 bases, and 21 bases lay between the germline ends. CDR1 and CDR2 (germline): SGHRS, YFSETQ. The DNA of the CDR3 is TGCGCCAGCAGCCCGAACGCAGATCGGACCAACGAGCAGTTCTTC. Amino acid sequence: CASSPNADRTNEQFF.

This clonotype has more than one count but fewer than ten. The chain recombines TRBV2 with TRBJ1-3; D may be TRBD1 (5 bases). The V gene lost 8 bases and the J gene lost 2 bases, with 10 bases spanning the gap. From germline, CDR1 is SNHLY and CDR2 FYNNEI. The CDR3 runs to 13 residues. CDR3 sequence (DNA): TGTGCCAGCGCGACAGAAACTGGAAACACCATATATTTT. Translated: CASATETGNTIYF.

On this clonotype itself: A far larger clone is a single base away, which makes a read error likely. This chain links TRBV28 with TRBJ2-4; 8 bases align to TRBD1. The CDR3 is 13 residues long. The germline CDR1 and CDR2 sequences are MDHEN and SYDVKM. V shed 10 bases, J shed 13 bases, and the junction held 15 bases outside the gene matches. CDR3 loop: CATGQGNPSEQYF. The CDR3, as DNA: TGTGCCACAGGACAGGGAAACCCCAGTGAGCAGTACTTC.

The table lists this clonotype with many counts. The gene calls are TRBV14 and TRBJ1-5, with D possibly TRBD1 on 5 matching bases. The CDR3 runs 13 residues. The V gene lost 4 bases and the J gene lost 4 bases, with 8 bases spanning the gap. Looked up from germline, CDR1 is SGHDN and CDR2 is FVKESK. CDR3 DNA: TGTGCCAGCAGCCGAGACAGAAATCAGCCCCAGCATTTT. Protein sequence: CASSRDRNQPQHF.

The sample holds many counts of this clonotype. This chain uses TRBV10-3 with TRBJ2-3; 7 bases fit TRBD1. Germline V CDR1 and CDR2: ENHRY, SYGVKD. The CDR3 extends over 14 amino acids. V dropped 8 bases and J dropped 2; count of bases not matched to a gene: 7. CDR3 sequence reads: CAISPTGYTDTQYF. The CDR3 DNA follows: TGTGCCATCTCTCCGACAGGGTACACAGATACGCAGTATTTT.

This clonotype was observed at least ten times. The J gene is TRBJ2-7, the V gene TRBV28; D is undetermined. Trimming pared 5 bases from V and 1 base from J, leaving 6 bases between. The CDR3 is made up of 12 amino acids. Germline V gives CDR1 MDHEN, CDR2 SYDVKM. In DNA form, the CDR3 reads TGTGCCAGCAGTAAGGGATCCTACGAGCAGTACTTC. This sequence encodes CASSKGSYEQYF.

This clonotype occurred many times. This sequence joins TRBV4-2 and TRBJ2-4; a weak D match, TRBD2 (5 bases). Germline V gene data show CDR1 as LGHNA and CDR2 as YNFKEQ. V lost 0 bases and J lost 6, with 15 bases in between. The CDR3 totals 16 residues. The CDR3 region has the DNA TGTGCCAGCAGCCAAGATAGGTGGAACGGAGGAAACATTCAGTACTTC. Translation gives CASSQDRWNGGNIQYF.

This clonotype appeared many times. This chain uses TRBV6-2 or TRBV6-3 with TRBJ1-5; a possible D gene is TRBD1 (5 bases). V was shortened by 5 bases and J by 3 bases, with 17 bases between the two germline ends. This CDR3 has 16 amino acids. Germline CDR1 is MNHEY and CDR2 is SVGEGT. The DNA of the CDR3 is TGTGCCAGCAGTAACCCCGACCGGGGCGACAATCAGCCCCAGCATTTT. Protein product: CASSNPDRGDNQPQHF.

This clonotype was found many times. The gene calls are TRBV4-1 and TRBJ2-5, with D uncertain. With 1 base removed from V and 5 bases from J, the gap between germline ends came to 14 bases. Per germline, CDR1 MGHRA and CDR2 YSYEKL. The length of the CDR3 is 15 residues. The CDR3 protein is CASSQGSLGKETQYF. The DNA of the CDR3 is TGCGCCAGCAGCCAAGGATCCCTAGGCAAGGAGACCCAGTACTTC.

This clonotype was seen at least ten times. J is TRBJ1-1 and V is TRBV6-1, with 9 bases fitting TRBD1. The CDR3 contains 16 residues. CDR1 is MNHNS, CDR2 SASEGT, per germline. J gave up 0 bases and V 4 bases, and 6 bases lay outside the gene matches. CDR3 sequence (DNA): TGTGCCAGCAGTGCAAGCCGGGACAGGGTGAACACTGAAGCTTTCTTT. This encodes CASSASRDRVNTEAFF.